What follows is one T cell receptor (beta chain) and its context. Which antigen it targets is not known. Base qualities are not at hand, and no much larger clone is one base apart. TCRbeta CDR3 regions were amplified from genomic DNA by means of the immunoSEQ Assay, a bias-controlled multiplex PCR. As for the authors' bioinformatics: Within the assay, amplification of reference gene primers was used to estimate how many nucleated cells each sample contained. Sequence reads were collapsed and filtered to measure the absolute abundance of every unique TCRbeta CDR3 rearrangement. For each sample, productive Simpson clonality was calculated by taking the square root of Simpson's diversity index across productive rearrangements. As stored in TCRdb, this immuneACCESS dataset retains in-frame rearrangements with V and J assigned. A fraction of the clones does not appear; measured against another copy, unresolved V genes explain less than half of the discrepancy, and the remainder lacks a known reason. That table is the source of V, J and clone size, and D and trimming were worked out from the DNA. Across this sample there are around 250,000 clones, with roughly 90% seen only once. Roughly 0.96% of the sample lies in the top ten.

The CDR3 has 16 amino acids, counting the end cysteine and phenylalanine. Kept here is only the CDR3 DNA, which spans 48 bases and is read in frame from base 1. Trimming at the junction amounts to 0 bases on V and 3 bases on J, and the germline ends lie 9 bases apart. This record belongs to a study of blood T cell repertoires in COVID-19 (TCRdb year 2020). The study in broad terms: Samples from collaborators originated in the United States, Italy and Spain and spanned both the acute and convalescent phases of COVID-19. The material from the prospective study consisted of cDNA or gDNA derived from T cells, B-cell-depleted T cells, or PBMCs. Subjects who had been exposed to COVID-19, were actively infected with it, or had recovered from it provided the deeply sampled blood TCRbeta repertoires that made up the dataset. The repertoires were made available in a free public database intended to serve as a resource for research on the immune response to SARS-CoV-2. The samples were drawn from two sources: the first 160 participants of the ongoing ImmuneRACE study, and 1,254 subjects contributed by 6 global collaborators. The sample metadata nearly always contained a de-identified subject ID, COVID-19 status, age in years and sex. Where HLA class I and class II types were available, the types were taken from metadata supplied by the sample provider, not from assay-based typing.

Overall study results and their limits: Clinical and demographic metadata were provided uncurated, with the amount varying by source and participant.

Another Seattle source contributed samples from volunteer blood donors who had recovered from COVID-19. Each collaborating institution followed its own protocols to collect whole blood in K2EDTA tubes. For TCRbeta analysis, collaborator samples were shipped as frozen whole blood, as isolated PBMCs, or as DNA extracted from either sample type. The chain is assembled from TRBV23-1 and TRBJ1-6; the best D guess is TRBD1, with 5 bases matching. TRBV23-1 is placed among ORFs of uncertain function. Material for sequencing was peripheral blood. The sequence derives from a woman aged 35 to 49 who had recovered from COVID-19. The DNA sequence follows: TGCGCCAGCAGTCAATCCCAAGGGGTCTATAATTCACCCCTCCACTTT. This encodes CASSQSQGVYNSPLHF.